One and the same sample provided the 21 T cell receptor beta chains below, sequenced in a study of T cells in Graves' hyperthyroidism and ophthalmopathy. RNA transcripts were the template for amplifying TCR beta CDR3 regions. With the HTBI primer set, the TCR CDR3 went through a first round of RT-PCR. From the multiplex PCR reads, TCRdb called clonotypes with MiXCR, one entry per CDR3 protein. The sample has approximately 320,000 distinct CDR3 sequences, roughly 17% seen once; the top ten hold approximately 31%. The sequenced sample was blood. Source of these receptors: a man younger than 40 with Graves' hyperthyroidism.

The V gene is TRBV9, the J gene TRBJ2-1; D not resolved. The CDR3 has 15 residues. The V and J ends lost 3 bases and 0 bases respectively, with 10 bases between them. Per germline, CDR1 SGDLS and CDR2 YYNGEE. The CDR3 loop is CASSAGLHSYNEQFF. The CDR3 DNA sequence: TGTGCCAGCAGCGCCGGGCTGCACTCCTACAATGAGCAGTTCTTC. Variable domain in full (rest from reference TRBV9 and TRBJ2-1): DSGVTQTPKHLITATGQRVTLRCSPRSGDLSVYWYQQSLDQGLQFLIQYYNGEERAKGNILERFSAQQFPDLHSELNLSSLELGDSALYFCASSAGLHSYNEQFFGPGTRLTVL.

This clonotype was seen at least ten times. The V gene is TRBV12-3 or TRBV12-4, the J gene TRBJ2-3; 11 bases map to TRBD2. CDR3 length equals 18 residues. V was pared by 5 bases and J by 5 bases, with 15 bases of the junction left unmatched. The CDR3 region has the DNA TGTGCCAGCAGTCTATATCTGAAACTAGCGGGAGATCAAGATACGCAGTATTTT. Its protein product is CASSLYLKLAGDQDTQYF.

This chain links TRBV19 with TRBJ1-5; D unclear. CDR1 and CDR2 from the germline V gene are LNHDA and SQIVND (reference sequence). The length of the CDR3 is 15 residues. Trimming pared 3 bases from V and 0 bases from J, leaving 9 bases between. The CDR3 is CASSIRFNSNQPQHF. The CDR3 DNA is TGTGCCAGTAGTATCAGGTTTAATAGCAATCAGCCCCAGCATTTT. Full variable domain (remainder filled in from reference TRBV19 and TRBJ1-5): DGGITQSPKYLFRKEGQNVTLSCEQNLNHDAMYWYRQDPGQGLRLIYYSQIVNDFQKGDIAEGYSVSREKKESFPLTVTSAQKNPTAFYLCASSIRFNSNQPQHFGDGTRLSIL.

Ten or more counts support this clonotype. This chain connects TRBV7-2 to TRBJ2-5; no definite D call. Trimming took 0 bases from V and 4 from J, leaving 6 bases between them. CDR3 length: 13 residues. Germline lookup yields CDR1 SGHTA and CDR2 FQGNSA. CDR3 sequence: CASSLAPLETQYF. The CDR3 nucleotides are TGTGCCAGCAGCTTAGCCCCGTTAGAGACCCAGTACTTC. The full variable domain, rest sourced from reference TRBV7-2 and TRBJ2-5, is GAGVSQSPSNKVTEKGKDVELRCDPISGHTALYWYRQSLGQGLEFLIYFQGNSAPDKSGLPSDRFSAERTGGSVSTLTIQRTQQEDSAVYLCASSLAPLETQYFGPGTRLLVL.

This clonotype was detected only a few times. The chain employs TRBV10-2 and TRBJ1-1; D is unclear. Trimming pared 6 bases from V and 3 bases from J, leaving 11 bases between. The CDR3 sequence is 13 residues long. Germline loops: CDR1 WSHSY, CDR2 SAAADI. The CDR3 DNA sequence: TGCGCCAGCAGGAAGGGCGCCGACACTGAAGCTTTCTTT. Translating gives CASRKGADTEAFF.

The chain is built from TRBV5-1 and TRBJ2-1, with 7 bases identical to TRBD1. The CDR3 covers 14 residues. Germline V gene data show CDR1 as SGHRS and CDR2 as YFSETQ. After removal of 3 bases from V and 5 bases from J, the junction contained 5 bases not matched to a gene. The CDR3 sequence: CASSWGQPNNEQFF. Written as DNA, the CDR3 is TGCGCCAGCAGCTGGGGACAGCCAAACAATGAGCAGTTCTTC.

The chain carries TRBV9 and TRBJ2-1; tentative D call: TRBD1 (6 bases). The V and J ends lost 3 bases and 0 bases respectively, with 13 bases between them. Per the germline V gene, CDR1 is SGDLS and CDR2 is YYNGEE. The CDR3 loop spans 16 amino acids. The CDR3 sequence is CASSAQGHSSYNEQFF. DNA of the CDR3: TGTGCCAGCAGCGCCCAGGGACATAGCTCCTACAATGAGCAGTTCTTC.

V and J are TRBV10-3 and TRBJ2-3; D may be TRBD1 (5 bases). The V end lost 3 bases, the J end lost 1 base, and 11 bases lay between the germline ends. The germline V gene encodes CDR1 ENHRY and CDR2 SYGVKD. The CDR3 length is 15 residues. The CDR3 loop is CAISEIQARTDTQYF. CDR3 sequence (DNA): TGTGCCATCAGTGAAATACAGGCTCGCACAGATACGCAGTATTTT.

This clonotype was observed a few times. The gene calls are TRBV27 and TRBJ2-7; D call uncertain. The CDR3 sequence is 14 residues long. V was shortened by 6 bases and J by 5 bases, with 17 bases between the two germline ends. CDR1 is MNHEY and CDR2 is SMNVEV in the germline V gene (reference sequence). CDR3 DNA: TGTGCCAGCAGCCCTGGGGTGGAAGGTAACGAGCAGTACTTC. Its translation: CASSPGVEGNEQYF.

The rearrangement links TRBV11-3 to TRBJ2-1; TRBD2 aligns across 8 bases. The ends lost 5 bases at V and 5 bases at J; junction bases unmatched: 14. This CDR3 contains 17 residues. Germline CDR1 is SGHNT and CDR2 is YENEEA. The CDR3 region is CASSHHPLAGRDNEQFF. CDR3 sequence (DNA): TGTGCCAGCAGCCACCACCCTCTAGCGGGCCGAGACAATGAGCAGTTCTTC. Looking up the rest from reference TRBV11-3 and TRBJ2-1 gives the full variable domain: EAGVVQSPRYKIIEKKQPVAFWCNPISGHNTLYWYLQNLGQGPELLIRYENEEAVDDSQLPKDRFSAERLKGVDSTLKIQPAELGDSAVYLCASSHHPLAGRDNEQFFGPGTRLTVL.

Note on this clonotype: Possible read error: a much larger clone is one base away. This CDR3 fails to terminate in the conserved phenylalanine or tryptophan, so it likely reflects a read error. The rearrangement links TRBV6-1 to TRBJ1-2, with TRBD1 as a possible D gene (5 bases). The CDR3 runs 15 residues. The V end was cut by 6 bases, the J end by 6 bases, with 20 bases between. Looked up from germline, CDR1 is MNHNS and CDR2 is SASEGT. The CDR3, as DNA: TGTGCCAGCAGAAGTACCACGGGGGTCGGAGATGGCTACACCTCC. Its protein is CASRSTTGVGDGYTS.

This chain uses TRBV20-1 with TRBJ1-3; D ambiguous. This CDR3 contains 12 residues. Trimming cost V 6 bases and J 6 bases, with 12 bases left between them. Germline assignment: CDR1 DFQATT and CDR2 SNEGSKA (reference sequence). The chain's CDR3 is CSAEIGLNTIYF. The CDR3 region has the DNA TGCAGTGCGGAGATCGGTTTAAACACCATATATTTT.

This clonotype was observed at least ten times. This chain links TRBV15 with TRBJ2-5; D could derive from TRBD1 or TRBD2 (6 bases each). CDR1 and CDR2 (germline): LNHNV, YYDKDF (reference sequence). This CDR3 comprises 15 residues. V lost 4 bases, J lost 2 bases, and 14 bases lay in between. This chain's CDR3 is CATSTTGGVQETQYF. The CDR3, as DNA: TGTGCCACCAGCACGACAGGAGGGGTGCAAGAGACCCAGTACTTC.

The chain is built from TRBV4-1 and TRBJ2-7, with 8 bases matching TRBD2. V dropped 3 bases and J dropped 0; count of bases not matched to a gene: 4. This CDR3 is built from 15 residues. Looked up from germline, CDR1 is MGHRA and CDR2 is YSYEKL. The CDR3 protein is CASSHLAGLSYEQYF. CDR3 in DNA: TGCGCCAGCAGCCACCTAGCGGGTCTCTCCTACGAGCAGTACTTC.

This clonotype was seen ten or more times. This chain uses TRBV6-1 with TRBJ2-7, with D possibly being TRBD1 (6 bases). There are 13 residues in the CDR3. Germline V lookup: CDR1 MNHNS, CDR2 SASEGT. V lost 6 bases and J lost 1, with 10 bases in between. CDR3 loop: CASRGQLSYEQYF. CDR3 in DNA: TGTGCCAGCAGAGGACAGTTATCCTACGAGCAGTACTTC.

The chain recombines TRBV16 with TRBJ2-3; TRBD1 matches 9 bases. CDR1 KGHSY and CDR2 FQNENV come from the germline V gene. V lost 2 bases, J lost 6 bases, and 12 bases stayed unmatched. There are 17 residues in the CDR3. For the CDR3, the DNA is TGTGCCAGCAGCCAACCGGGACAGGGCCGCTCCAGGGATACGCAGTATTTT. This gives the protein CASSQPGQGRSRDTQYF.

This clonotype was counted at least ten times. The chain carries TRBV27 and TRBJ2-7, with 9 bases aligning to TRBD1. Germline loops: CDR1 MNHEY, CDR2 SMNVEV (reference sequence). There are 17 residues in the CDR3. With 3 bases clipped from V and 5 bases from J, the junction kept 14 bases outside the gene matches. The CDR3 region has the DNA TGTGCCAGCAGTTTTCACGGGTTGGGGACAGGGTTCGACGAGCAGTACTTC. Translating gives CASSFHGLGTGFDEQYF.

This clonotype turned up a few times. This chain connects TRBV19 to TRBJ2-1; TRBD1 aligns across 9 bases. Germline CDR1 is LNHDA and CDR2 is SQIVND (reference sequence). This CDR3 contains 13 residues. V lost 10 bases, J lost 7 bases, and 8 bases stayed unmatched. The DNA of the CDR3 is TGTGCCACCAAGACAGGGGGTCTGAATGAGCAGTTCTTC. Its translation is CATKTGGLNEQFF.

This clonotype was detected only a few times. The chain links TRBV24-1 to TRBJ2-1; 8 bases are a match to TRBD2. J lost 3 bases, V lost 6 bases, and 6 bases had no gene match. CDR1 is KGHDR, CDR2 SFDVKD, per germline. The CDR3 has 15 amino acids. CDR3 coding DNA: TGTGCCACCAGTCACACTAGCGGTATCTACAATGAGCAGTTCTTC. Amino acids: CATSHTSGIYNEQFF.

This clonotype showed up just a few times. The chain is built from TRBV29-1 and TRBJ1-2; a possible D gene is TRBD1 (5 bases). The CDR3 consists of 13 residues. Germline loops: CDR1 SQVTM, CDR2 ANQGSEA. The germline V and J ends were trimmed by 2 bases and 9 bases, with 16 bases remaining between them. The CDR3 loop is CSVETPGAGRYTF. Here the CDR3 DNA reads TGCAGCGTTGAAACTCCCGGGGCCGGCCGCTACACCTTC.

This clonotype was detected ten times or more. The V and J genes are TRBV5-1 and TRBJ1-2; 7 positions agree with TRBD1. This CDR3 region has 16 residues. Losses at the gene ends were 0 bases for V and 1 base for J; bases not matched to a gene: 6. From germline, CDR1 is SGHRS and CDR2 YFSETQ. The DNA of the CDR3 is TGCGCCAGCAGCTTGGTTAGGGGGCGGAATAACTATGGCTACACCTTC. This codes for CASSLVRGRNNYGYTF. Based on the CDR3 plus reference TRBV5-1 and TRBJ1-2, the full variable domain is KAGVTQTPRYLIKTRGQQVTLSCSPISGHRSVSWYQQTPGQGLQFLFEYFSETQRNKGNFPGRFSGRQFSNSRSEMNVSTLELGDSALYLCASSLVRGRNNYGYTFGSGTRLTVV.